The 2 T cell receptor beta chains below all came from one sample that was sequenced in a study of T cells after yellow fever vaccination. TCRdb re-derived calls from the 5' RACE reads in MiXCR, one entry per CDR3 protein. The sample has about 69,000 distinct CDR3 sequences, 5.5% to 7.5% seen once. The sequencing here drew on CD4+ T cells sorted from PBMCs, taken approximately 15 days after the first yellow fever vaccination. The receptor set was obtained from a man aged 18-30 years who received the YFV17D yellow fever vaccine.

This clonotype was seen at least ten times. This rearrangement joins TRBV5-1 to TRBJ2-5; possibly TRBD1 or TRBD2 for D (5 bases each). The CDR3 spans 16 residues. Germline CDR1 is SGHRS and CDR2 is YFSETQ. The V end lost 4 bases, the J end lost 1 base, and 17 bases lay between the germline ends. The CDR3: CASSRGGLRAQETQYF. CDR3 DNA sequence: TGCGCCAGCAGCCGGGGCGGGCTCCGGGCCCAAGAGACCCAGTACTTC.

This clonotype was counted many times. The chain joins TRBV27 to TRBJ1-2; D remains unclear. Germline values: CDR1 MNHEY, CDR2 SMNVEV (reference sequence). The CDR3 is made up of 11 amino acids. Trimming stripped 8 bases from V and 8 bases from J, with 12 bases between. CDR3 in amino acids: CASPVRVGYTF. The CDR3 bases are TGTGCCAGCCCTGTAAGGGTAGGCTACACCTTC.